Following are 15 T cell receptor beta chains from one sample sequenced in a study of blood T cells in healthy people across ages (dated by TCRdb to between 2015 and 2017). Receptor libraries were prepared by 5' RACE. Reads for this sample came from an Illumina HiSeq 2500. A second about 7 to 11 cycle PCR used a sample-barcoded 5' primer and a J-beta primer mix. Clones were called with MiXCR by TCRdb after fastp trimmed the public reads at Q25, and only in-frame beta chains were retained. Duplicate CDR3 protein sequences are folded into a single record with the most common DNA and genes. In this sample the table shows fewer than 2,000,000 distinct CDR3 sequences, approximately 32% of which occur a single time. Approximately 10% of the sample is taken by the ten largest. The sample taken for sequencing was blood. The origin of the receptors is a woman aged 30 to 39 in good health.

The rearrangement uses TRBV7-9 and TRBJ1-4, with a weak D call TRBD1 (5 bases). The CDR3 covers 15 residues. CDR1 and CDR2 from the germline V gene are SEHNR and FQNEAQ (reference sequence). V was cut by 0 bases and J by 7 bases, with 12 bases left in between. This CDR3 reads CASSLALWGGEKLFF. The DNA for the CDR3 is TGTGCCAGCAGCTTAGCGCTCTGGGGGGGTGAAAAACTGTTTTTT. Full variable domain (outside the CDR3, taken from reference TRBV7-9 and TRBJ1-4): DTGVSQNPRHKITKRGQNVTFRCDPISEHNRLYWYRQTLGQGPEFLTYFQNEAQLEKSRLLSDRFSAERPKGSFSTLEIQRTEQGDSAMYLCASSLALWGGEKLFFGSGTQLSVL.

CDR3 protein: CSATEQGETQYF. The CDR3 region has the DNA TGCAGTGCTACCGAACAGGGGGAGACCCAGTACTTC. This sequence joins TRBV20-1 and TRBJ2-7, with 7 bases fitting TRBD1. The DNA end lines up better with TRBJ2-5; the J call may be wrong. Germline V CDR1 and CDR2: DFQATT, SNEGSKA (reference sequence). This CDR3 has 12 amino acids.

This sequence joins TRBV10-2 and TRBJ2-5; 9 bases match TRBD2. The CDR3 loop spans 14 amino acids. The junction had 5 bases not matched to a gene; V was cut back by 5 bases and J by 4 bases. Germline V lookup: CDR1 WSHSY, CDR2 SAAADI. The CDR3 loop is CASSIRGGGETQYF. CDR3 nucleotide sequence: TGCGCCAGCAGTATTCGCGGGGGGGGAGAGACCCAGTACTTC.

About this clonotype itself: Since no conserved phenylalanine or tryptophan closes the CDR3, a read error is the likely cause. The CDR3 protein is CASNWDSRYDGYTC. DNA of the CDR3: TGCGCCAGCAACTGGGACAGCCGGTACGATGGCTACACCTGC. This chain joins TRBV5-1 and TRBJ1-2; 7 bases map to TRBD1. The length of the CDR3 is 14 residues. V lost 6 bases, J lost 6 bases, and 11 bases stayed unmatched. The germline V gene encodes CDR1 SGHRS and CDR2 YFSETQ.

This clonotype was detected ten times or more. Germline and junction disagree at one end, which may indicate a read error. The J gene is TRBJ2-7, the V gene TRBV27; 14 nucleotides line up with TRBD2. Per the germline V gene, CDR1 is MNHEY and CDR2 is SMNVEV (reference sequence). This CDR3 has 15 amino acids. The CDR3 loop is CASSPGTSGGYEQYF. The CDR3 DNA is TGCGCCAGCAGCCCAGGGACTAGCGGGGGATACGAGCAGTACTTC.

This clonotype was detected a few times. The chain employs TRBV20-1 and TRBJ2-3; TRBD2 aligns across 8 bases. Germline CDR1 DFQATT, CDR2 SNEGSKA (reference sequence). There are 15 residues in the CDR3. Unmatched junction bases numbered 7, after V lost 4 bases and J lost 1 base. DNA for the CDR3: TGCAGTGCTACCCAGACTAGCGACGGCACAGATACGCAGTATTTT. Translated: CSATQTSDGTDTQYF.

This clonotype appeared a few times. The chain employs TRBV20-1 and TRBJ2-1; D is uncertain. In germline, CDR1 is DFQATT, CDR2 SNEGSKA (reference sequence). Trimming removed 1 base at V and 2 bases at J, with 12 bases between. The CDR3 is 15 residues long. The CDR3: CSARVGIGPYNEQFF. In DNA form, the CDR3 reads TGCAGTGCTAGAGTAGGTATAGGTCCCTACAATGAGCAGTTCTTC.

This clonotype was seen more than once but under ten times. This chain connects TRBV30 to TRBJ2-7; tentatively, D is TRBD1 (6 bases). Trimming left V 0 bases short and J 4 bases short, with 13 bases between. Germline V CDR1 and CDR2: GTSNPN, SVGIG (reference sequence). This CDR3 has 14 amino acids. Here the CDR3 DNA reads TGTGCCTGGAGTGTACAAACAGGGACGTACGAGCAGTACTTC. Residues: CAWSVQTGTYEQYF. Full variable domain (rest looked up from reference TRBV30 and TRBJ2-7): SQTIHQWPATLVQPVGSPLSLECTVEGTSNPNLYWYRQAAGRGLQLLFYSVGIGQISSEVPQNLSASRPQDRQFILSSKKLLLSDSGFYLCAWSVQTGTYEQYFGPGTRLTVT.

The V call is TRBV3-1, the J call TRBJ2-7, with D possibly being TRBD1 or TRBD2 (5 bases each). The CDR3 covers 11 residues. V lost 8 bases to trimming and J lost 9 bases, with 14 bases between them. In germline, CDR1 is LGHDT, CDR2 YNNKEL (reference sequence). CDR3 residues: CASGGSRGQYF. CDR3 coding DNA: TGTGCCAGCGGCGGGTCGAGGGGGCAGTACTTC.

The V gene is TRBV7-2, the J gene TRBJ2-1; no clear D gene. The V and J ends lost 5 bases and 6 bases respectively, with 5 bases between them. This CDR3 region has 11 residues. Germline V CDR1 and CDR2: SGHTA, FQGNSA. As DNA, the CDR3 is TGTGCCAGCAGCACCCTCAATGAGCAGTTCTTC. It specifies CASSTLNEQFF.

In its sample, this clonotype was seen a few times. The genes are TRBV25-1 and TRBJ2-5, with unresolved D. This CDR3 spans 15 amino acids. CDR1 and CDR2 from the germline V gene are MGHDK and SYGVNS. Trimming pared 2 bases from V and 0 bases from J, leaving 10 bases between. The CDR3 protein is CASSERPQYQETQYF. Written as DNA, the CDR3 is TGTGCCAGCAGTGAAAGGCCCCAGTACCAAGAGACCCAGTACTTC.

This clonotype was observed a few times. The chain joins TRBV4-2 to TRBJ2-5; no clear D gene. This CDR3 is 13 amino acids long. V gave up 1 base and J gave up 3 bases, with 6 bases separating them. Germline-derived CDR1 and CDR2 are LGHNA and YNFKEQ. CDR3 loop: CASSQAPKETQYF. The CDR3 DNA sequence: TGTGCCAGCAGCCAAGCCCCGAAAGAGACCCAGTACTTC.

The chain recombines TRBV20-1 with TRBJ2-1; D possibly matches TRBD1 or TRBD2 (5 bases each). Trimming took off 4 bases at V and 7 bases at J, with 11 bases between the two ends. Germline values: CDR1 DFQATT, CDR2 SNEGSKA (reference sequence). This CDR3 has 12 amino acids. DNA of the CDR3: TGCAGTGCTACGGGACGAGAGAATGAGCAGTTCTTC. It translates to CSATGRENEQFF.

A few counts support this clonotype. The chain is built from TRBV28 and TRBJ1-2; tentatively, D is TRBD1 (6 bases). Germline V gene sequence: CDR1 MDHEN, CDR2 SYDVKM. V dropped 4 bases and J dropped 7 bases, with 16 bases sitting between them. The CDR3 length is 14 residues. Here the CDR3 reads CASSSGDASRGYTF. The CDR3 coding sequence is TGTGCCAGCAGTTCAGGGGACGCGAGTCGTGGCTACACCTTC.

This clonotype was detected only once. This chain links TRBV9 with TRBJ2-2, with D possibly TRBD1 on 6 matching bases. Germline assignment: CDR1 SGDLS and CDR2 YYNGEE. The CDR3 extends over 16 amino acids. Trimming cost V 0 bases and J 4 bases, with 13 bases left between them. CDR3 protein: CASSVGSTGSTGELFF. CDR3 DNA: TGTGCCAGCAGCGTAGGGTCAACAGGGAGCACCGGGGAGCTGTTTTTT. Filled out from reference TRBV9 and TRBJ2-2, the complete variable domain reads DSGVTQTPKHLITATGQRVTLRCSPRSGDLSVYWYQQSLDQGLQFLIQYYNGEERAKGNILERFSAQQFPDLHSELNLSSLELGDSALYFCASSVGSTGSTGELFFGEGSRLTVL.